This T cell receptor (beta chain) was identified during a study of T cell repertoires in cytomegalovirus infection. Study in general: Public TCR beta signatures were indicative of both CMV infection and a matching HLA type. Study-level findings and limits: Totalled public TCR beta family frequency picked out people who carried CMV plus the relevant HLA. HLA-C-restricted CMV clonotypes gave the most frequent clonotype in two of eight donors.

Trimming removed 2 bases from V and 9 bases from J; junction bases left unmatched: 9. The CDR3 is made up of 15 amino acids. The germline gives CDR1 SGHTA, CDR2 FQGNSA. TCRdb analysed the reads with MiXCR anew, one entry per CDR3 protein. The data contain more than 500,000 distinct CDR3 sequences, about 17% of them singletons. There are many counts of this clonotype. What it binds is not known. Specimen: CD8+ T cells from PBMCs. The source is a human donor in good health (CMV status not recorded). Some clones in this sample may be carry-over from other donors' samples. The chain couples TRBV7-2 to TRBJ2-1; TRBD2 agrees at 8 bases. CDR3 sequence (DNA): TGTGCCAGCAGCTTACTAGCGGGTGATTGGACTGAGCAGTTCTTC. Protein: CASSLLAGDWTEQFF.